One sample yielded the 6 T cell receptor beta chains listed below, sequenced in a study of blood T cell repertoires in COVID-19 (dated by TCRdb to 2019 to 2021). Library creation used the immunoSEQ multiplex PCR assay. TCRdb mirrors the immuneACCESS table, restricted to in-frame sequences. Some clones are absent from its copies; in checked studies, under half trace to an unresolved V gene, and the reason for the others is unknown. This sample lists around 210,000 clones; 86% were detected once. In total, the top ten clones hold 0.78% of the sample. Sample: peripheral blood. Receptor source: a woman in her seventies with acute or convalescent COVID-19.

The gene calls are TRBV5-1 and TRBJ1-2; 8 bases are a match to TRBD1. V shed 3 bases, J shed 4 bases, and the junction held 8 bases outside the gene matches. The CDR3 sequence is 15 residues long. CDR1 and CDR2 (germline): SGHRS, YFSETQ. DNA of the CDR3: TGCGCCAGCAGCTCGGAGGGACAGGCTAGCTATGGCTACACCTTC. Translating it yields CASSSEGQASYGYTF.

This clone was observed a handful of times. CDR3: CASSPWGAGNTIYF. Written as DNA, the CDR3 is TGTGCCAGCAGCCCTTGGGGAGCTGGAAACACCATATATTTT. This rearrangement joins TRBV3-1 (or the pseudogene TRBV3-2) to TRBJ1-3; D remains unclear. V was shortened by 4 bases and J by 2 bases, with 9 bases between the two germline ends. The germline V gene encodes CDR1 LGHDT and CDR2 YNNKEL (reference sequence). The CDR3 is 14 amino acids.

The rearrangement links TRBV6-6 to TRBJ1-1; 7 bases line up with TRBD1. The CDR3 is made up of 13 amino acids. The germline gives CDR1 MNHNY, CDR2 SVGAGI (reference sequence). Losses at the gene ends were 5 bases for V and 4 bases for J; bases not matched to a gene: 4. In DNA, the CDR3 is TGTGCCAGCAGTACAGGGGTTGGCACTGAAGCTTTCTTT. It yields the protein CASSTGVGTEAFF.

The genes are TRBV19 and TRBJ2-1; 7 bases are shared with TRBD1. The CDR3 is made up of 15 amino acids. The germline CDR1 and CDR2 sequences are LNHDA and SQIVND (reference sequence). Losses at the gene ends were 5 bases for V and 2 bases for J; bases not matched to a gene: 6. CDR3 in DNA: TGTGCCAGTAGTCAAACAGGGGCTACCTACAATGAGCAGTTCTTC. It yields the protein CASSQTGATYNEQFF.

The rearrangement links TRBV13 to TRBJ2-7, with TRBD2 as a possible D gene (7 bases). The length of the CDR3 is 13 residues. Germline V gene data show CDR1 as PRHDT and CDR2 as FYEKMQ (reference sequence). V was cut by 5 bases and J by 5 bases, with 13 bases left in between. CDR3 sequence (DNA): TGTGCCAGCAGCACCCGGGGGGCTAACGAGCAGTACTTC. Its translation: CASSTRGANEQYF.

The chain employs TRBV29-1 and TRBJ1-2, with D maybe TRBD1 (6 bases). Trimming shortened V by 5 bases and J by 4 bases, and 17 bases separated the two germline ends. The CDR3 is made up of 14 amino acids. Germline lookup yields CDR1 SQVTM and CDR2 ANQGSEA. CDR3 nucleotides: TGCAGCGTTCAACCTTCCCTGGGGGCCTATGGCTACACCTTC. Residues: CSVQPSLGAYGYTF.